Listed below are T cell receptor beta chains from one sample, sequenced in a study of blood T cell repertoires in COVID-19. Using immunoSEQ multiplex PCR, the repertoire was profiled, and TCRdb retains in-frame clones only, with some absent. The sample holds about 46,000 clones, approximately 90% seen once. The source material was peripheral blood. Receptor source: a man in his fifties or sixties with active COVID-19. CDR3s include the opening cysteine and the closing phenylalanine or tryptophan. Each record gives: clone size, V gene, J gene, D gene, CDR3 DNA, CDR3 protein. D genes are given only for firm matches. Size is stated for part of the rows, as once, few or many counts, or as a class when the clone is expanded.

NA,TRBV5-1,TRBJ2-2,NA,TGCGCCAGCAGCTTTCGTACGAACACCGGGGAGCTGTTTTTT,CASSFRTNTGELFF
NA,TRBV7-2,TRBJ2-5,NA,TGTGCCAGCAGCTTTTCCAGCGGCCAAGAGACCCAGTACTTC,CASSFSSGQETQYF
NA,TRBV2,TRBJ2-3,NA,TGTGCCAGCGCGGCTTTCACAGATACGCAGTATTTT,CASAAFTDTQYF
NA,TRBV6-6,TRBJ1-3,TRBD1,TGTGCCAGCAAGAGACAGGGGGGAAACACCATATATTTT,CASKRQGGNTIYF
NA,TRBV4-1,TRBJ2-7,TRBD1,TGCGCCAGCAGCCAAGATTTCGGGACAGGTTTTGGCGAGCAGTACTTC,CASSQDFGTGFGEQYF
NA,TRBV27,TRBJ1-4,NA,TGTGCCAGCACCCCAGACATCCTTAATGAAAAACTGTTTTTT,CASTPDILNEKLFF
NA,TRBV24-1,TRBJ2-7,TRBD2,TGTGCCACCAGTGATTTCGGCCCGGGGGGGATCGAGCAGTACTTC,CATSDFGPGGIEQYF
NA,TRBV4-2,TRBJ2-3,TRBD2,TGTGCCAGCAGCCAAGGAGGGAGCGGGAGTCGGACAGATACGCAGTATTTT,CASSQGGSGSRTDTQYF
NA,TRBV7-3,TRBJ2-5,NA,TGTGCCAGCAGGAAGGGTGGAGGGGCGTTCGAGACCCAGTACTTC,CASRKGGGAFETQYF
NA,TRBV11-2,TRBJ1-2,TRBD1,TGTGCCAGCAGCTTTGGACAGGGAGCCCTCTATGGCTACACCTTC,CASSFGQGALYGYTF
NA,TRBV28,TRBJ1-3,TRBD1,TGTGCCAGCAGTTTATGGGCGGGACAGTTCTCTGGAAACACCATATATTTT,CASSLWAGQFSGNTIYF
NA,TRBV15,TRBJ2-2,NA,TGTGCCACCAGCAGAGTGGGAACAGGGAGAAGGACCGGGGAGCTGTTTTTT,CATSRVGTGRRTGELFF
NA,TRBV3-1/TRBV3-2,TRBJ2-2,NA,TGTGCCAGCAGCCAGACGGGTCTCCTATACGCGGGCGGGGAGCTGTTTTTT,CASSQTGLLYAGGELFF
NA,TRBV11-2,TRBJ2-7,NA,TGTGCCAGCAGCTTAGGAAGAAGCCCGTACTTC,CASSLGRSPYF
NA,TRBV18,TRBJ2-3,TRBD2,TGTGCCAGCTCACCACCTCTAGCGGGGGGGCCGGATACGCAGTATTTT,CASSPPLAGGPDTQYF
NA,TRBV30,TRBJ2-3,TRBD2,TGTGCCTGGAGCAGGGACTACACAGATACGCAGTATTTT,CAWSRDYTDTQYF
NA,TRBV5-1,TRBJ2-7,TRBD2,TGCGCCAGCAGCTTGGATGGGACTAGCGGCTACGAGCAGTACTTC,CASSLDGTSGYEQYF
NA,TRBV10-1,TRBJ2-5,TRBD2,TGCGCCAGCAGTGATAGCGGGGGTTTCCAAGAGACCCAGTACTTC,CASSDSGGFQETQYF
NA,TRBV11-3,TRBJ2-2,TRBD2,TGTGCCAGCAGCCCGGGAGGTTATAACACCGGGGAGCTGTTTTTT,CASSPGGYNTGELFF
NA,TRBV29-1,TRBJ2-1,TRBD2,TGCAGCGTTGATGAAAGAGCGGGAGGGCGGAATGAGCAGTTCTTC,CSVDERAGGRNEQFF
NA,TRBV4-1,TRBJ2-1,NA,TGCGCCAGCAGCCGAGGGGAGGTCTCCAATGAGCAGTTCTTC,CASSRGEVSNEQFF
NA,TRBV24-1,TRBJ2-7,NA,TGTGCCACCAAACCCACAGGGACCGACGAGCAGTACTTC,CATKPTGTDEQYF
NA,TRBV18,TRBJ1-6,NA,TGTGCCAGCTCCGGCGCAGGGCGCAATTCACCCCTCCACTTT,CASSGAGRNSPLHF
NA,TRBV7-2,TRBJ2-5,NA,TGTGCCAGCAGCTTACCCACAGCCCAAGAGACCCAGTACTTC,CASSLPTAQETQYF
NA,TRBV2,TRBJ2-7,NA,TGTGCCAGCAAGGAGGACCTTCCCCACGAGCAGTACTTC,CASKEDLPHEQYF
NA,TRBV28,TRBJ2-7,NA,TGTGCCAGCAGTTTATCAGGGGGGACAGATTACGAGCAGTACTTC,CASSLSGGTDYEQYF
NA,TRBV3-1/TRBV3-2,TRBJ1-1,NA,TGTGCCAGCAGCCTAAGGGGGGGCAGGAACACTGAAGCTTTCTTT,CASSLRGGRNTEAFF
NA,TRBV3-1/TRBV3-2,TRBJ1-3,NA,TGTGCCAGCAGCCAAGGACAGGCAAACACCATATATTTT,CASSQGQANTIYF
NA,TRBV18,TRBJ1-1,TRBD1,TGTGCCAGCTCACCAGTCGCCGGGACAGGGAGTACTGAAGCTTTCTTT,CASSPVAGTGSTEAFF
NA,TRBV24-1,TRBJ2-1,TRBD1,TGTGCCACCAGTGATCCGTCAGGGGGCGCGAATAAGAATGAGCAGTTCTTC,CATSDPSGGANKNEQFF
NA,TRBV19,TRBJ1-3,NA,TGTGCCAGTAGCCGGGACTCTGGAAACACCATATATTTT,CASSRDSGNTIYF
NA,TRBV5-5,TRBJ2-1,TRBD2,TGTGCCAGCAGCCGATCGCGGGAGATTAATGAGCAGTTCTTC,CASSRSREINEQFF
NA,TRBV5-5,TRBJ2-5,TRBD2,TGTGCCAGCAGCTTGCCTGGGGCGGGAGGGGAGACCCAGTACTTC,CASSLPGAGGETQYF
NA,TRBV19,TRBJ1-1,NA,TGTGCCAGTAGGGGGCAGGCAGGGCTTCGCACTGAAGCTTTCTTT,CASRGQAGLRTEAFF
few,TRBV7-9,TRBJ1-6,TRBD1,TGTGCCAGCAGCTCAGGGGGCGCGGGGCGCTCACCCCTCCACTTT,CASSSGGAGRSPLHF
NA,TRBV28,TRBJ2-3,NA,TGTGCCAGCAACAACAGGGCCGGGGATACGCAGTATTTT,CASNNRAGDTQYF
NA,TRBV19,TRBJ2-7,NA,TGTGCCAGTAGTCCAGGACGGGAGTCCTACGAGCAGTACTTC,CASSPGRESYEQYF
NA,TRBV6-6,TRBJ1-2,NA,TGTGCCAGCAGTTACTTAACCGGGGGGCAGACTCTCTTC,CASSYLTGGQTLF
NA,TRBV27,TRBJ1-5,NA,TGTGCCAGCAGCCGAACCCCGACAGGAAATCAGCCCCAGCATTTT,CASSRTPTGNQPQHF
NA,TRBV29-1,TRBJ1-1,TRBD1,TGCAGCGTTGCAGGGGGCGAAACAGCGAACACTGAAGCTTTCTTT,CSVAGGETANTEAFF
NA,TRBV12-1,TRBJ2-1,NA,TGTGCCAGCAGCTCCCGGGTTAGCGGGACCCTGAGCTCCTACAATGAGCAGTTCTTC,CASSSRVSGTLSSYNEQFF
NA,TRBV7-3,TRBJ1-1,NA,TGTGCCAGCAGCTTATCGCCGCTTCCGGACACTGAAGCTTTCTTT,CASSLSPLPDTEAFF
NA,TRBV5-5,TRBJ1-1,NA,TGTGCCAGCACCCCTCTTGGGCAGCCCAACACTGAAGCTTTCTTT,CASTPLGQPNTEAFF
NA,TRBV2,TRBJ1-4,NA,TGTGCCAGCTGGACAGATGTAAATGAAAAACTGTTTTTT,CASWTDVNEKLFF
NA,TRBV9,TRBJ2-2,TRBD1,TGTGCCAGCAGCGTGACAGGGATACCCGGGGAGCTGTTTTTT,CASSVTGIPGELFF
once,TRBV4-1,TRBJ1-4,NA,TGCGCCAGCAGCCTAACAGGGTTAACTAATGAAAAACTGTTTTTT,CASSLTGLTNEKLFF
NA,TRBV7-3,TRBJ1-6,NA,TGTGCCAGCAGCCCGATAGCCGGGGAGGGTTCACCCCTCCACTTT,CASSPIAGEGSPLHF
NA,TRBV4-3,TRBJ1-4,NA,TGCGCCAGCAGCCAACGGTCCCTCTTGCGTGAAAAACTGTTTTTT,CASSQRSLLREKLFF
NA,TRBV3-1/TRBV3-2,TRBJ2-7,NA,TGTGCCAGCAGCCGGGACAGGGGAATCCGACTAGCGGCATTCTACGAGCAGTACTTC,CASSRDRGIRLAAFYEQYF
few,TRBV5-1,TRBJ1-1,TRBD1,TGCGCCAGCAGTTTGATGGTCCCAGGGGGCATGAACACTGAAGCTTTCTTT,CASSLMVPGGMNTEAFF
once,TRBV19,TRBJ2-4,TRBD1,TGTGCCAGTAGTATAAGGGGGACAGATTTACAAGCCAAAAACATTCAGTACTTC,CASSIRGTDLQAKNIQYF
NA,TRBV2,TRBJ2-2,TRBD1,TGTGCCAGCAGTCGGACAGGGCAAGCGAACACCGGGGAGCTGTTTTTT,CASSRTGQANTGELFF